The entry below gives a single T cell receptor beta chain sequence along with its context. Study processing details: It was from reference gene primer amplification that nucleated cell counts were estimated. The table came from immunoSEQ multiplex PCR; TCRdb's copy has only in-frame clones and leaves some out. V, J and clone size reflect that table, while D and trimming were determined from the DNA. The data show over 70,000 clones, with about four fifths seen just once and 6.3% held by the top ten. This record belongs to a study of blood T cell repertoires in COVID-19. Germline CDR1 and CDR2: MNHEY and SMNVEV (reference sequence). The germline V and J ends were trimmed by 6 bases and 2 bases, with 13 bases remaining between them. The CDR3 covers 14 residues.

Sequencing used peripheral blood. The rearrangement links TRBV27 to TRBJ1-2, with D perhaps matching TRBD1 (6 bases). This TCR came from a man aged 70-80 years with COVID-19, enrolled during active disease. The CDR3 bases are TGTGCCAGCAGAGGGGGGGCCGGGAACTATGGCTACACCTTC. It encodes CASRGGAGNYGYTF.